These 29 T cell receptor beta chains were sequenced from one sample in a study of blood T cell repertoires in COVID-19. Sequencing was performed with immunoSEQ multiplex PCR; in TCRdb, only in-frame clones are kept and a portion is missing. The table has around 200,000 clones, less than 85% seen once. The specimen sequenced was PBMCs or T cells enriched from blood (not recorded which). These receptor sequences come from a man in his forties or fifties who had recovered from COVID-19.

The chain has TRBV2 and TRBJ1-1; D ambiguous. This CDR3 is built from 12 residues. The germline V and J ends were trimmed by 5 bases and 10 bases, with 14 bases remaining between them. Germline values: CDR1 SNHLY, CDR2 FYNNEI. CDR3 sequence (DNA): TGTGCCAGCAGTAAGGCGGGAGAGGTAGCTTTCTTT. It translates to CASSKAGEVAFF.

The chain employs TRBV4-2 and TRBJ2-3, with 12 bases matching TRBD2. V dropped 0 bases and J dropped 1; count of bases not matched to a gene: 8. CDR1 and CDR2 from the germline V gene are LGHNA and YNFKEQ. The CDR3 is 19 residues long. The DNA of the CDR3 is TGTGCCAGCAGCCAAGATACGACTAGCGGGAGCGGTCGCACAGATACGCAGTATTTT. Translation gives CASSQDTTSGSGRTDTQYF.

This sequence joins TRBV7-8 and TRBJ2-2; a possible D gene is TRBD1 (7 bases). The germline V and J ends were trimmed by 0 bases and 7 bases, with 12 bases remaining between them. The CDR3 consists of 15 residues. CDR1 is SGHVS, CDR2 FQNEAQ, per germline. The DNA of the CDR3 is TGTGCCAGCAGCTTAGCGGAGGGGGCAGTCGGGGAGCTGTTTTTT. Translating it yields CASSLAEGAVGELFF.

A single count supports this clone. The J gene is TRBJ1-1, the V gene TRBV11-2; D remains unclear. The germline CDR1 and CDR2 sequences are SGHAT and FQNNGV. Trimming cost V 0 bases and J 6 bases, with 8 bases left between them. The CDR3 runs 13 residues. The CDR3 loop is CASSLDEVAEAFF. DNA for the CDR3: TGTGCCAGCAGCTTAGACGAGGTTGCTGAAGCTTTCTTT. Full variable domain (outside the CDR3, taken from reference TRBV11-2 and TRBJ1-1): EAGVAQSPRYKIIEKRQSVAFWCNPISGHATLYWYQQILGQGPKLLIQFQNNGVVDDSQLPKDRFSAERLKGVDSTLKIQPAKLEDSAVYLCASSLDEVAEAFFGQGTRLTVV.

The rearrangement joins TRBV6-4 to TRBJ2-6, with 9 bases aligning to TRBD1. From germline, CDR1 is MRHNA and CDR2 SNTAGT. V trimming: 0 bases; J trimming: 2 bases; junction bases outside the gene matches: 5. The CDR3 contains 18 residues. The CDR3 protein is CASSDSWTGVPGANVLTF. For the CDR3, the DNA is TGTGCCAGCAGTGACTCCTGGACAGGGGTTCCTGGGGCCAACGTCCTGACTTTC.

In regard to this clone: The junction departs from the called germline gene at one end, perhaps through a read error. The chain combines TRBV7-7 with TRBJ2-1; TRBD1 agrees at 7 bases. There are 15 residues in the CDR3. CDR1 and CDR2 from the germline V gene are SSHAT and FNYEAQ (reference sequence). CDR3 in amino acids: CASSATGAGYNEQFF. DNA for the CDR3: TGTGCTAGCAGCGCCACAGGGGCAGGGTACAATGAGCAGTTCTTC.

The rearrangement links TRBV12-3 or TRBV12-4 to TRBJ2-7; 15 bases fit TRBD2. J lost 5 bases, V lost 8 bases, and 1 base had no gene match. The CDR3 is 13 residues long. CDR3 in amino acids: CASRTSGRDEQYF. DNA of the CDR3: TGTGCCAGCCGGACTAGCGGGAGGGACGAGCAGTACTTC.

The chain has TRBV28 and TRBJ2-7; no definite D call. The V end was cut by 3 bases, the J end by 2 bases, with 17 bases between. The length of the CDR3 is 16 residues. The germline V gene has CDR1 MDHEN and CDR2 SYDVKM. The CDR3 here is CASSFHWQEATYEQYF. The CDR3 bases are TGTGCCAGCAGTTTTCACTGGCAAGAGGCTACCTACGAGCAGTACTTC.

The gene calls are TRBV18 and TRBJ1-1, with no clear D. V shed 10 bases and J shed 1 base, with 10 bases lying between them. The CDR3 runs to 12 residues. Germline CDR1 is KGHSH and CDR2 is LQKENI. The CDR3 spells CATSRQNTEAFF. CDR3 in DNA: TGTGCCACCTCGAGACAGAACACTGAAGCTTTCTTT.

This clone has only a few counts. The chain has TRBV27 and TRBJ2-1; D may be TRBD1 (7 bases). The V gene's germline CDR1 is MNHEY and CDR2 SMNVEV (reference sequence). The V and J ends lost 6 bases and 5 bases respectively, with 17 bases between them. The CDR3 consists of 15 residues. The CDR3, as DNA: TGTGCCAGCAGACGGGGGACAGTCGGAGACAATGAGCAGTTCTTC. It yields the protein CASRRGTVGDNEQFF.

The chain joins TRBV18 to TRBJ1-1, with D unclear. Germline CDR1 is KGHSH and CDR2 is LQKENI. Trimming removed 3 bases at V and 5 bases at J, with 16 bases between. The CDR3 is 15 amino acids. The CDR3: CASSPARADGTEAFF. The CDR3 DNA reads TGTGCCAGCTCACCCGCGCGAGCAGACGGGACTGAAGCTTTCTTT.

The chain recombines TRBV19 with TRBJ2-2; D perhaps matches TRBD1 (5 bases). The CDR3 is 14 residues long. CDR1 and CDR2 (germline): LNHDA, SQIVND (reference sequence). Trimming stripped 7 bases from V and 5 bases from J, with 14 bases between. CDR3 loop: CASTRAGKTGELFF. CDR3 coding DNA: TGTGCCAGTACTAGGGCAGGGAAGACCGGGGAGCTGTTTTTT.

This chain links TRBV27 with TRBJ2-7; D possibly corresponds to TRBD2 (5 bases). Trimming left V 0 bases short and J 9 bases short, with 18 bases between. The germline gives CDR1 MNHEY, CDR2 SMNVEV (reference sequence). This CDR3 has 15 residues. CDR3 protein: CASSLSSGWLFGQYF. The CDR3, as DNA: TGTGCCAGCAGTTTATCTTCGGGATGGCTTTTTGGGCAGTACTTC.

The chain carries TRBV28 and TRBJ1-2; possibly TRBD1 for D (6 bases). CDR1 MDHEN and CDR2 SYDVKM come from the germline V gene. CDR3 length: 14 amino acids. V shed 6 bases and J shed 2 bases, with 13 bases lying between them. The CDR3 nucleotides read TGTGCCAGCAGGCCAGGGGCCGGCAACTATGGCTACACCTTC. Its protein is CASRPGAGNYGYTF.

The V call is TRBV19, the J call TRBJ1-1; D possibly corresponds to TRBD1 (5 bases). In germline, CDR1 is LNHDA, CDR2 SQIVND (reference sequence). V dropped 10 bases and J dropped 2 bases, with 17 bases sitting between them. The CDR3 sequence is 14 residues long. In DNA form, the CDR3 reads TGTGCCACCCAAAGTCGACAGAGCAACACTGAAGCTTTCTTT. It yields the protein CATQSRQSNTEAFF.

This clone was seen more than once but under ten times. The rearrangement joins TRBV5-1 to TRBJ2-5, with 8 bases identical to TRBD2. CDR1 is SGHRS and CDR2 is YFSETQ in the germline V gene. After removal of 0 bases from V and 5 bases from J, the junction contained 6 bases not matched to a gene. The CDR3 contains 15 residues. The CDR3 loop reads CASSLAGREDETQYF. The CDR3 coding sequence is TGCGCCAGCAGCTTGGCAGGGCGGGAGGACGAGACCCAGTACTTC.

The genes are TRBV28 and TRBJ1-3, with D unresolved. The CDR3 consists of 13 residues. The V gene lost 2 bases and the J gene lost 4 bases, with 6 bases spanning the gap. Looked up from germline, CDR1 is MDHEN and CDR2 is SYDVKM. CDR3 nucleotide sequence: TGTGCCAGCAGTTTAGGGCTCGGAAACACCATATATTTT. Protein product: CASSLGLGNTIYF.

This chain joins TRBV3-1 (or the pseudogene TRBV3-2) and TRBJ1-4; no clear D. Trimming shortened V by 4 bases and J by 7 bases, and 13 bases separated the two germline ends. CDR1 is LGHDT, CDR2 YNNKEL, per germline (reference sequence). The CDR3 is 14 residues long. The CDR3 region has the DNA TGTGCCAGCAGCCCGGACTGGGGATCTGAAAAACTGTTTTTT. This sequence encodes CASSPDWGSEKLFF.

V gene TRBV10-3 combines with J gene TRBJ1-6; no clear D gene. CDR3 length: 14 residues. The ends were cut back, 6 bases at V and 7 bases at J, with 13 bases in the middle. CDR1 is ENHRY and CDR2 is SYGVKD in the germline V gene. The CDR3 DNA reads TGTGCCATCAGGTCCCGGTCAGCGAATTCACCCCTCCACTTT. This gives the protein CAIRSRSANSPLHF.

The chain uses TRBV7-2 and TRBJ1-2; the D is unclear. V lost 5 bases and J 2 bases, leaving 15 bases between the germline ends. Germline V CDR1 and CDR2: SGHTA, FQGNSA. The CDR3 is 15 residues long. The CDR3, as DNA: TGTGCCAGCAGCCCCCATGGTGGGCAGAACTATGGCTACACCTTC. Protein: CASSPHGGQNYGYTF.

V gene TRBV3-1 (or the pseudogene TRBV3-2) combines with J gene TRBJ2-3; TRBD2 matches 9 bases. The CDR3 loop spans 19 amino acids. Losses at the gene ends were 1 base for V and 7 bases for J; bases not matched to a gene: 18. Germline-derived CDR1 and CDR2 are LGHDT and YNNKEL (reference sequence). As DNA, the CDR3 is TGTGCCAGCAGCCAAGGGATCGGCGGGAGGGCCCTCGATCTAAATACGCAGTATTTT. It translates to CASSQGIGGRALDLNTQYF.

The chain has TRBV3-1 (or the pseudogene TRBV3-2) and TRBJ1-3, with 7 bases lining up with TRBD1. V trimming: 4 bases; J trimming: 4 bases; junction bases outside the gene matches: 1. This CDR3 region has 13 residues. Germline lookup yields CDR1 LGHDT and CDR2 YNNKEL (reference sequence). CDR3 in amino acids: CASSRGQGNTIYF. CDR3 sequence (DNA): TGTGCCAGCAGCCGGGGACAGGGAAACACCATATATTTT.

This clone was recorded only once. The gene calls are TRBV2 and TRBJ2-5, with D perhaps matching TRBD1 (6 bases). Germline loops: CDR1 SNHLY, CDR2 FYNNEI. The CDR3 is 14 residues long. V lost 2 bases to trimming and J lost 4 bases, with 11 bases between them. CDR3 loop: CASSELTGRETQYF. In DNA form, the CDR3 reads TGTGCCAGCAGTGAACTAACAGGGAGAGAGACCCAGTACTTC. Full variable domain (remainder filled in from reference TRBV2 and TRBJ2-5): EPEVTQTPSHQVTQMGQEVILRCVPISNHLYFYWYRQILGQKVEFLVSFYNNEISEKSEIFDDQFSVERPDGSNFTLKIRSTKLEDSAMYFCASSELTGRETQYFGPGTRLLVL.

V is TRBV27 and J is TRBJ2-3; 9 bases are shared with TRBD2. This CDR3 is 16 amino acids long. V lost 5 bases, J lost 3 bases, and 9 bases stayed unmatched. Looked up from germline, CDR1 is MNHEY and CDR2 is SMNVEV (reference sequence). The CDR3 coding sequence is TGTGCCAGCAGTCTGACTAGCGGACGCGGGACAGATACGCAGTATTTT. Its protein is CASSLTSGRGTDTQYF.

The chain employs TRBV7-6 and TRBJ2-1; D uncertain. Trimming removed 1 base from V and 1 base from J, with 14 bases in between. The CDR3 covers 17 residues. Germline V gene data show CDR1 as SGHVS and CDR2 as FNYEAQ. CDR3 in amino acids: CASSLGRLEVSYNEQFF. The CDR3 region has the DNA TGTGCCAGCAGCTTAGGTCGGCTAGAGGTTTCCTACAATGAGCAGTTCTTC.

The J gene is TRBJ2-5, the V gene TRBV2; the D is unclear. Trimming pared 7 bases from V and 1 base from J, leaving 10 bases between. Germline V gives CDR1 SNHLY, CDR2 FYNNEI. The CDR3 length is 13 residues. The CDR3 DNA sequence: TGTGCCAGCAACCTTGGGCGCCAAGAGACCCAGTACTTC. Its protein product is CASNLGRQETQYF.

The rearrangement links TRBV30 to TRBJ2-4; TRBD1 agrees at 10 bases. Germline lookup yields CDR1 GTSNPN and CDR2 SVGIG (reference sequence). The V gene end was trimmed by 4 bases and the J gene end by 2 bases; junction bases not matched to a gene: 5. The CDR3 sequence is 15 residues long. Here the CDR3 reads CAWKRQGASKNIQYF. As DNA, the CDR3 is TGTGCCTGGAAACGACAGGGGGCTTCCAAAAACATTCAGTACTTC.

The chain uses TRBV4-1 and TRBJ2-1, with 13 bases aligning to TRBD2. After removal of 0 bases from V and 9 bases from J, the junction contained 23 bases not matched to a gene. Per the germline V gene, CDR1 is MGHRA and CDR2 is YSYEKL. The CDR3 loop spans 22 amino acids. This CDR3 reads CASSQDRLQGPGLAGKQGEQFF. For the CDR3, the DNA is TGCGCCAGCAGCCAAGATCGGCTCCAGGGTCCGGGACTAGCGGGAAAGCAGGGTGAGCAGTTCTTC.

The J gene is TRBJ1-1, the V gene TRBV7-9; TRBD1 aligns across 8 bases. Germline V CDR1 and CDR2: SEHNR, FQNEAQ (reference sequence). Trimming removed 5 bases from V and 4 bases from J; junction bases left unmatched: 3. This CDR3 comprises 13 residues. This chain's CDR3 is CASSTQGATEAFF. The CDR3 DNA is TGTGCCAGCAGCACGCAGGGGGCCACTGAAGCTTTCTTT.